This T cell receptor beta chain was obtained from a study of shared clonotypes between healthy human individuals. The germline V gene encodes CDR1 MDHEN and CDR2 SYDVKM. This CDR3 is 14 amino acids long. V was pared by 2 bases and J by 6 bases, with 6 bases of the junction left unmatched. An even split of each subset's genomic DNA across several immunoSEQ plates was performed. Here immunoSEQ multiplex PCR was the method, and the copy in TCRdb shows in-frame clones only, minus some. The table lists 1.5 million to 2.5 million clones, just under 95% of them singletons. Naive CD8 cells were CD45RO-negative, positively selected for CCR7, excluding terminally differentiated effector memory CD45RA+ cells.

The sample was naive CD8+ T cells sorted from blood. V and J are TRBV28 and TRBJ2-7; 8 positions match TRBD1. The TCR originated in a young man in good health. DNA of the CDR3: TGTGCCAGCAGTTTAGACAGGGGATGGGCCGAGCAGTACTTC. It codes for CASSLDRGWAEQYF.